This T cell receptor beta chain was identified during a study of identical twins. Looked up from germline, CDR1 is LNHNV and CDR2 is YYDKDF (reference sequence). The CDR3 spans 14 residues. With 5 bases clipped from V and 8 bases from J, the junction kept 9 bases outside the gene matches. One entry per CDR3 protein, called by TCRdb with MiXCR from the 5' RACE reads. The sample holds hundreds of thousands of distinct CDR3 sequences, 15% to 20% seen once. This clonotype was counted only a few times. These data also featured in a second study, about T cells expressing NK-cell markers.

Sequencing input: PBMCs. The rearrangement links TRBV15 to TRBJ1-2; 9 nucleotides agree with TRBD1. The clonotype comes from a woman between 18 and 29 years old in good health. The CDR3 here is CATSPLGQGRGYTF. Written as DNA, the CDR3 is TGTGCCACCAGCCCTCTAGGACAGGGGAGGGGCTACACCTTC.